The next 12 T cell receptor beta chains were all read from a single sample in a study. TCRdb reprocessed the 5' RACE reads with MiXCR, giving one entry per CDR3 protein. The sample contains tens of thousands of distinct CDR3 sequences, 30% of which appear only once. The sample was tumor-infiltrating memory CD4+ T cells sorted from the breast tumor. Subset noted: memory CD4+ T cells, CD4+CD45RO+CD25-. These TCRs come from a female donor with breast cancer.

This clonotype was found many times. The chain uses TRBV6-2 or TRBV6-3 and TRBJ2-1; 10 nucleotides match TRBD1. CDR3 length: 16 residues. The germline V gene has CDR1 MNHEY and CDR2 SVGEGT. V was pared by 2 bases and J by 5 bases, with 6 bases of the junction left unmatched. CDR3: CASSYETGTGDNEQFF. The CDR3 DNA sequence: TGTGCCAGCAGTTACGAGACCGGGACAGGGGACAATGAGCAGTTCTTC.

The table lists this clonotype with a count of one. The chain couples TRBV5-4 to TRBJ2-7; D gene ambiguous. Trimming pared 3 bases from V and 3 bases from J, leaving 7 bases between. There are 12 residues in the CDR3. Germline V lookup: CDR1 SGHNT, CDR2 YYREEE (reference sequence). CDR3 bases: TGTGCCAGCAGCTCGCTCAACTACGAGCAGTACTTC. This sequence encodes CASSSLNYEQYF.

This clonotype showed up many times. The gene calls are TRBV12-3 or TRBV12-4 and TRBJ2-6; tentatively, D is TRBD2 (5 bases). This CDR3 contains 14 residues. V was trimmed by 4 bases and J by 3 bases, leaving 7 bases between them. The CDR3 DNA follows: TGTGCCAGCAGTTCACGGGGTGGGGCCAACGTCCTGACTTTC. It translates to CASSSRGGANVLTF.

The sample holds a few counts of this clonotype. The chain couples TRBV11-2 to TRBJ2-1; TRBD2 matches 11 bases. Per the germline V gene, CDR1 is SGHAT and CDR2 is FQNNGV. CDR3 size: 16 residues. The J segment lost 12 bases and the V segment lost 9 bases, leaving 19 bases of the junction unmatched. CDR3 bases: TGTGCCAGTAGTATGGGACTAGCGGAGGGGGCCTCCGGGCAGTTCTTC. This translates into CASSMGLAEGASGQFF.

In DNA, the CDR3 is TGTGCCAGCAGCTTAGGGACTAACTATGGCTACACCTTC. As protein: CASSLGTNYGYTF. This sequence joins TRBV9 and TRBJ1-2; D gene ambiguous. Trimming pared 4 bases from V and 0 bases from J, leaving 7 bases between. The germline CDR1 and CDR2 sequences are SGDLS and YYNGEE. The CDR3 is 13 amino acids.

The chain joins TRBV20-1 to TRBJ2-1; 11 bases align to TRBD2. There are 14 residues in the CDR3. The germline gives CDR1 DFQATT, CDR2 SNEGSKA (reference sequence). V trimming: 5 bases; J trimming: 5 bases; junction bases outside the gene matches: 5. The CDR3 DNA reads as TGCAGTGCTCTCTTTAGCGGGAGGGACAATGAGCAGTTCTTC. Amino acid sequence: CSALFSGRDNEQFF.

This chain links TRBV11-2 with TRBJ2-2; D not resolved. The germline CDR1 and CDR2 sequences are SGHAT and FQNNGV. The CDR3 spans 13 residues. V lost 2 bases and J 5 bases, leaving 6 bases between the germline ends. The CDR3 is CASSLFETGELFF. Written as DNA, the CDR3 is TGTGCCAGCAGCTTATTCGAGACCGGGGAGCTGTTTTTT. The whole variable domain, remainder taken from reference TRBV11-2 and TRBJ2-2, is EAGVAQSPRYKIIEKRQSVAFWCNPISGHATLYWYQQILGQGPKLLIQFQNNGVVDDSQLPKDRFSAERLKGVDSTLKIQPAKLEDSAVYLCASSLFETGELFFGEGSRLTVL.

The chain combines TRBV12-3 or TRBV12-4 with TRBJ2-7; D is ambiguous. V dropped 5 bases and J dropped 2 bases, with 10 bases sitting between them. The CDR3 length is 13 residues. In nucleotides, the CDR3 is TGTGCCAGCAGTCGGACGGAGACCTACGAGCAGTACTTC. This gives the protein CASSRTETYEQYF.

The table lists this clonotype with a few counts. The chain recombines TRBV20-1 with TRBJ2-1; a weak D match, TRBD2 (7 bases). The V end lost 5 bases, the J end lost 4 bases, and 18 bases lay between the germline ends. Germline CDR1 and CDR2: DFQATT and SNEGSKA (reference sequence). CDR3 length: 15 residues. DNA for the CDR3: TGCAGTGCTCCCCGGGGGGCTAGCGGTTACAATGAGCAGTTCTTC. Protein sequence: CSAPRGASGYNEQFF.

Note on this clonotype: A read error may explain this, as a much larger clone is one base away. The chain uses TRBV27 and TRBJ2-7, with a weak D call TRBD1 (5 bases). This CDR3 is built from 14 residues. The germline gives CDR1 MNHEY, CDR2 SMNVEV (reference sequence). The CDR3 is CTSSLSRSGYEQYF. For the CDR3, the DNA is TGTACCAGCAGTTTATCCAGGTCAGGGTATGAGCAGTACTTC.

In its sample, this clonotype was seen a few times. This chain connects TRBV4-1 to TRBJ1-2; a possible D gene is TRBD1 (6 bases). CDR1 MGHRA and CDR2 YSYEKL come from the germline V gene. V dropped 0 bases and J dropped 8 bases, with 13 bases sitting between them. CDR3 length equals 14 residues. CDR3 protein: CASSQDFRGPGYTF. DNA of the CDR3: TGCGCCAGCAGCCAAGATTTCCGGGGGCCAGGCTACACCTTC.

The chain recombines TRBV5-1 with TRBJ2-7; tentative D call: TRBD2 (5 bases). The CDR3 contains 14 residues. Germline CDR1 is SGHRS and CDR2 is YFSETQ. V lost 0 bases, J lost 7 bases, and 14 bases lay in between. The CDR3 DNA sequence: TGCGCCAGCAGCTTGGCCAGGACTCGGGGTGAGCAGTACTTC. Protein product: CASSLARTRGEQYF. The variable domain in full, with the rest retrieved from reference TRBV5-1 and TRBJ2-7, is KAGVTQTPRYLIKTRGQQVTLSCSPISGHRSVSWYQQTPGQGLQFLFEYFSETQRNKGNFPGRFSGRQFSNSRSEMNVSTLELGDSALYLCASSLARTRGEQYFGPGTRLTVT.